This section outlines one T cell receptor (beta chain) sequence together with its context. The source of the sample is a study of control samples from healthy donors and cancer patients. Libraries were prepared by immunoSEQ multiplex PCR; TCRdb keeps only in-frame clonotypes and omits some of them. The sample lists around 110,000 clones, 88% occurring once. From germline, CDR1 is ENHRY and CDR2 SYGVKD. There are 15 residues in the CDR3. V lost 3 bases and J 3 bases, leaving 9 bases between the germline ends. This chain connects TRBV10-3 to TRBJ2-6; D tentatively fits TRBD1 or TRBD2 (5 bases each). Material for sequencing was blood. The TCR sequence derives from a woman in her seventies in good health. In DNA, the CDR3 is TGTGCCATCAGTGAATGGGGGAGTGGGGCCAACGTCCTGACTTTC. Translated: CAISEWGSGANVLTF.